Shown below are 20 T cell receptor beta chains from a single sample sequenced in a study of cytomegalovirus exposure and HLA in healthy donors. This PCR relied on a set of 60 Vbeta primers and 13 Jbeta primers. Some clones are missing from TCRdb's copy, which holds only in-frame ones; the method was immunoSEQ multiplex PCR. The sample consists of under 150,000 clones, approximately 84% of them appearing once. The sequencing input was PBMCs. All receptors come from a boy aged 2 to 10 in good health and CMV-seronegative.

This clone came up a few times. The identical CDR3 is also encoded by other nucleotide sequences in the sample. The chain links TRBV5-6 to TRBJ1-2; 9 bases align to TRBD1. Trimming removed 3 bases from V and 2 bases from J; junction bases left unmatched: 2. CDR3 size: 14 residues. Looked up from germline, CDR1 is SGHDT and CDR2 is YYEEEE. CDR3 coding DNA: TGTGCCAGCAGCTCCGGGACAGGGAACTATGGCTACACCTTC. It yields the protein CASSSGTGNYGYTF.

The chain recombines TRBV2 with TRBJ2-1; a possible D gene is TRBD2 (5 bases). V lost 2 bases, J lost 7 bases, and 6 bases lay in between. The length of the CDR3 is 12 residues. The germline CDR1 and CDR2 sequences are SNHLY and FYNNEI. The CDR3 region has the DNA TGTGCCAGCAGTGAATGGGAGAATGAGCAGTTCTTC. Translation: CASSEWENEQFF.

CDR3 amino acids: CASSYGGLKETQYF. CDR3 bases: TGTGCCAGCTCCTATGGGGGCCTCAAAGAGACCCAGTACTTC. This chain joins TRBV9 and TRBJ2-5; perhaps TRBD1 as D (6 bases). The CDR3 runs to 14 residues. V lost 7 bases to trimming and J lost 3 bases, with 16 bases between them. Per the germline V gene, CDR1 is SGDLS and CDR2 is YYNGEE.

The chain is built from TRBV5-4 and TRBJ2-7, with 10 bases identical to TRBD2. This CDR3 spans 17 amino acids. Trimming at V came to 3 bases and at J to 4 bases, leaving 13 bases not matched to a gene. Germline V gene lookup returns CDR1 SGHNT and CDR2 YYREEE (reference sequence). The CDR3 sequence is CASSSGGASGRGYEQYV. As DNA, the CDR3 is TGTGCCAGCAGCTCGGGGGGGGCTAGCGGGAGAGGGTACGAGCAGTACGTC.

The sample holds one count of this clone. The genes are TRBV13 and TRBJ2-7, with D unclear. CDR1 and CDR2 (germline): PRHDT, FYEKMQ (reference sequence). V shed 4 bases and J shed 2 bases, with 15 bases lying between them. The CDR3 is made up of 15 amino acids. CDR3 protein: CASSSGTAKPYEQYF. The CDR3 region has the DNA TGTGCCAGCAGCTCCGGTACAGCAAAGCCCTACGAGCAGTACTTC.

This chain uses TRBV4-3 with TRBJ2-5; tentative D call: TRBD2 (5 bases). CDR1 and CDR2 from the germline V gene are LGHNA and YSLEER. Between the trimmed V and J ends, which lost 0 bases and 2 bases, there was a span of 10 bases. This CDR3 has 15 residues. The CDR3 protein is CASSQDSGYQETQYF. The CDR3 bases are TGCGCCAGCAGCCAAGATTCGGGGTATCAAGAGACCCAGTACTTC.

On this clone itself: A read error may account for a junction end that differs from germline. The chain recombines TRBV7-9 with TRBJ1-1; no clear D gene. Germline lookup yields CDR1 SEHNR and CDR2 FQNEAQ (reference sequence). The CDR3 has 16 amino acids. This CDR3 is CSSSLEISTGDTEAFF. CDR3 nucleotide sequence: TGTTCCAGCAGCTTAGAGATTTCGACGGGTGACACTGAAGCTTTCTTT.

CDR3 coding DNA: TGCGCCAGCAGCCAGGACGGACAGATCTCCTACGAGCAGTACGTC. Its protein is CASSQDGQISYEQYV. This chain joins TRBV4-1 and TRBJ2-7; D is possibly TRBD1 (6 bases). Trimming pared 3 bases from V and 0 bases from J, leaving 12 bases between. The CDR3 is 15 amino acids. The germline gives CDR1 MGHRA, CDR2 YSYEKL.

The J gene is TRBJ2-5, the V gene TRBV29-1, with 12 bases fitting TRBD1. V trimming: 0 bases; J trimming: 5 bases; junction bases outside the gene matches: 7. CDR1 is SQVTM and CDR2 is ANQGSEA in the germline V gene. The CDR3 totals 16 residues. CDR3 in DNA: TGCAGCGTTGAAGATCGGGGACAGGGGGCTTGGGAGACCCAGTACTTC. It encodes CSVEDRGQGAWETQYF.

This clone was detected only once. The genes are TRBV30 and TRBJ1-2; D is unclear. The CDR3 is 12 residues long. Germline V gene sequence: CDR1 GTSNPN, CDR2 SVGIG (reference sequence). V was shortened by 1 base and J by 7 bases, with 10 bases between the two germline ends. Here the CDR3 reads CAWSAQRGGYTF. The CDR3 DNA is TGTGCCTGGAGTGCCCAGCGGGGTGGCTACACCTTC.

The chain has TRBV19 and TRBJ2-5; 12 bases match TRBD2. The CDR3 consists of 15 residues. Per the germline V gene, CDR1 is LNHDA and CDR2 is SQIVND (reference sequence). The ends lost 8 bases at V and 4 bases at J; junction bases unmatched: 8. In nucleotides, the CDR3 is TGTGCCAGTTCGACTAGCGGGAGAGTCGGAGAGACCCAGTACTTC. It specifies CASSTSGRVGETQYF.

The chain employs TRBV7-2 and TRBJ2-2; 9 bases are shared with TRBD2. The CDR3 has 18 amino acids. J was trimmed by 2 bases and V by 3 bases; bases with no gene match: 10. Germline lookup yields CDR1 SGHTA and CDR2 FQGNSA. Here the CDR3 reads CASSFPRLAALNTGELFF. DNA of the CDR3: TGTGCCAGCAGCTTCCCCAGACTAGCGGCGCTTAACACCGGGGAGCTGTTTTTT.

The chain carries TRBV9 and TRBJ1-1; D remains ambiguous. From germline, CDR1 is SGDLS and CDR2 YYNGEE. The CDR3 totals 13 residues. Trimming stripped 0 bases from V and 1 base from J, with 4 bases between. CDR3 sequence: CASSVVANTEAFF. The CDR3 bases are TGTGCCAGCAGCGTAGTAGCGAACACTGAAGCTTTCTTT.

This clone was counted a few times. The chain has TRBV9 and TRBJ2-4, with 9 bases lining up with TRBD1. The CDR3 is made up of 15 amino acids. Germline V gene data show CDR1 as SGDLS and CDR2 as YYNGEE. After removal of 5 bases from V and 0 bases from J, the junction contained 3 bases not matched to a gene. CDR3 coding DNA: TGTGCCAGCAGTGGGACAGGGACAGCCAAAAACATTCAGTACTTC. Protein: CASSGTGTAKNIQYF.

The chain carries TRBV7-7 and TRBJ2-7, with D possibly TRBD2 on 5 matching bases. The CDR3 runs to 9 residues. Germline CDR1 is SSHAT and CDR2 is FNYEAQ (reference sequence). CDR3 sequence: CASAGLRYF. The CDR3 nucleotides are TGTGCTAGCGCGGGTTTAAGGTACTTC. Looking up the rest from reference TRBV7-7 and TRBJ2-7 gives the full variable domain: GAGVSQSPRYKVTKRGQDVTLRCDPISSHATLYWYQQALGQGPEFLTYFNYEAQPDKSGLPSDRFSAERPEGSISTLTIQRTEQRDSAMYRCASAGLRYFGPGTRLTVT.

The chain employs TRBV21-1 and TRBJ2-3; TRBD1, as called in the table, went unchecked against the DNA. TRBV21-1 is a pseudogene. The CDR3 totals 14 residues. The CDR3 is CASSFDRATDTQYF. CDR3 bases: TGTGCCAGCAGCTTCGACAGGGCGACAGATACGCAGTATTTT.

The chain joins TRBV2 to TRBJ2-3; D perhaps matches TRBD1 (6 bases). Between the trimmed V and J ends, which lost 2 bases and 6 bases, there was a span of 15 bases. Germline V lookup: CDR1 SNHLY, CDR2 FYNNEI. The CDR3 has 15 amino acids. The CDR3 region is CASSERTVAEDTQYF. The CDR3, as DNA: TGTGCCAGCAGTGAAAGGACAGTGGCCGAGGATACGCAGTATTTT.

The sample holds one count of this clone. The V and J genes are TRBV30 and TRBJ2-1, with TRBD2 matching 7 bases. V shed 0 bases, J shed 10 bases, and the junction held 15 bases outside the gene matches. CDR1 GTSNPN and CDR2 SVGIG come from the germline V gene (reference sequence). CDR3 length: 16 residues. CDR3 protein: CAWSVPLKSIGGEQFF. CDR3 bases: TGTGCCTGGAGTGTACCCCTTAAATCCATCGGGGGGGAGCAGTTCTTC.

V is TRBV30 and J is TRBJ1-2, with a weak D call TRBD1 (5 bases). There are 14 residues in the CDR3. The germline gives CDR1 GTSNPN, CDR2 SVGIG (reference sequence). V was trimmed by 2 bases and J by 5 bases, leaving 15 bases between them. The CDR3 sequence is CAWSQGRVGYGYTF. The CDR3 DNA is TGTGCCTGGAGTCAGGGCAGGGTGGGGTATGGCTACACCTTC.

In DNA, the CDR3 is TGCGCCAGCAGCCAAGATGGCGGGACTTTCCAAGAGACCCAGTACTTC. It specifies CASSQDGGTFQETQYF. This sequence joins TRBV4-1 and TRBJ2-5, with D maybe TRBD2 (6 bases). There are 16 residues in the CDR3. The germline V gene has CDR1 MGHRA and CDR2 YSYEKL. Trimming pared 0 bases from V and 1 base from J, leaving 12 bases between.